This T cell receptor (beta chain) came from a study of cytomegalovirus exposure and HLA in healthy donors. Germline loops: CDR1 SGHNT, CDR2 YYREEE (reference sequence). The CDR3 consists of 15 residues. V lost 5 bases to trimming and J lost 4 bases; unmatched junction nucleotides: 11. This clone was detected only a few times. The PCR contained 60 Vbeta and 13 Jbeta primers. Only in-frame clones appear in the TCRdb table, and some are missing; sequencing was by immunoSEQ multiplex PCR. Here the sample spans tens of thousands of clones, 60% to 75% being singletons. This sequence originates from a male donor in good health and CMV-seropositive. Specimen: PBMCs. The chain has TRBV5-4 and TRBJ2-5; 7 bases are shared with TRBD2. This chain's CDR3 is CASSSGGSSLETQYF. The CDR3 bases are TGTGCCAGCAGTTCAGGCGGGAGTAGTTTAGAGACCCAGTACTTC.